The rows below give T cell receptor beta chains drawn from one sample of a study of CD8 T cells in Susac syndrome. TCRdb analysed the immunoSEQ multiplex PCR reads with MiXCR anew, one entry per CDR3 protein. The sample holds over 65,000 distinct CDR3 sequences, just over 90% seen once. Sequenced sample: CD4+ T cells from PBMCs. The origin of the receptors is a human donor with Susac syndrome. Each CDR3 is given with its conserved first and last residue. Expanded clones get a size class; other rows say once, few or many, or leave the size out.

size | J | V | CDR3
NA | TRBJ2-3 | TRBV6-6 | CASSSGDVGADTQYF
NA | TRBJ1-2 | TRBV6-2/TRBV6-3 | CASSYPGGYTF
NA | TRBJ2-7 | TRBV28 | CASSDRNPVREQYF
once | TRBJ1-5 | TRBV12-3/TRBV12-4 | CASSPREANQPQHF
NA | TRBJ1-5 | TRBV27 | CASSLYREQPQHF
once | TRBJ2-7 | TRBV6-1 | CASSEWGDYEQYF
NA | TRBJ2-7 | TRBV12-3/TRBV12-4 | CASSLREGYYEQYF
once | TRBJ2-3 | TRBV15 | CATSRVRLAGNTDTQYF
NA | TRBJ1-3 | TRBV7-9 | CASNHRASGNTIYF
NA | TRBJ1-1 | TRBV3-1 | CASSQDRAKGRAFF
NA | TRBJ2-3 | TRBV19 | CASSGGASTDTQYF